These T cell receptor beta chains were read from a single sample in a study of T cells in Graves' hyperthyroidism and ophthalmopathy. TCRdb analysed the multiplex PCR reads with MiXCR anew, one entry per CDR3 protein. The table lists hundreds of thousands of distinct CDR3 sequences, approximately 14% of them singletons. Sequencing was carried out using blood. Receptors were obtained from a woman aged 50 to 65 with Graves' ophthalmopathy. CDR3s include the opening cysteine and the closing phenylalanine or tryptophan. The D gene is left open where the match is weak. Expanded clones get a size class; other rows say once, few or many, or leave the size out.

TRBD2	many	TRBV18	TRBJ2-1	TGTGCCAGCTCACCAGGACTAGCTGAGGATGAGCAGTTCTTC	CASSPGLAEDEQFF
-	-	TRBV15	TRBJ2-5	TGTGCCACCAGCAGAGATAGGAGGTTGCAAGAGACCCAGTACTTC	CATSRDRRLQETQYF
TRBD2	many	TRBV20-1	TRBJ2-1	TGCAGTGCTAGAGCCCGTAGGACTAGCGGGATACACAATGAGCAGTTCTTC	CSARARRTSGIHNEQFF
TRBD1	-	TRBV19	TRBJ2-7	TGTGCCAGTATGGGCACAGGGGTTAGCTCCTACGAGCAGTACTTC	CASMGTGVSSYEQYF
-	many	TRBV20-1	TRBJ2-3	TGCAGTGCTAGACCCGCGGGGACGCAGTATTTT	CSARPAGTQYF
TRBD2	many	TRBV12-3/TRBV12-4	TRBJ2-1	TGTGCCAGCAGTTTAGATACTAGCGGCTACAATGAGCAGTTCTTC	CASSLDTSGYNEQFF
TRBD2	-	TRBV5-1	TRBJ2-2	TGCGCCAGCAGCTTTAAACCACTAGCGGGAGGTCCCGGGGAGCTGTTTTTT	CASSFKPLAGGPGELFF
-	many	TRBV2	TRBJ2-1	TGTGCCAGCACAATGCTACATGCCGCCTACAATGAGCAGTTCTTC	CASTMLHAAYNEQFF
TRBD2	many	TRBV11-2	TRBJ2-7	TGTGCCAGCAGCTTAGTGCCAGCGGGAGGGCCACTGGGATACGAGCAGTACTTC	CASSLVPAGGPLGYEQYF
-	many	TRBV30	TRBJ1-1	TGTGCCTGCTCCCCGACAGAGAACACTGAAGCTTTCTTT	CACSPTENTEAFF
-	many	TRBV6-1	TRBJ2-7	TGTGCCAGCAGACCCAGGGGGGTTAGCGAGCAGTACTTC	CASRPRGVSEQYF
-	many	TRBV20-1	TRBJ1-4	TGCAGTGCCGCTAATGAAAAACTGTTTTTT	CSAANEKLFF
-	many	TRBV3-1	TRBJ2-5	TGTGCCAGCAGCCAAGATCTGGGTACATTGTACCAAGAGACCCAGTACTTC	CASSQDLGTLYQETQYF
-	-	TRBV9	TRBJ2-7	TGTGCCAGCAGCGTAGGTGTTAGCGGCTCCTACGAGCAGTACTTC	CASSVGVSGSYEQYF
TRBD1	-	TRBV18	TRBJ1-5	TGTGCCAGCTCACCTGGTCCGGCAGGGGGCTTTCGAAATCAGCCCCAGCATTTT	CASSPGPAGGFRNQPQHF
-	few	TRBV7-3	TRBJ1-6	TGTGCCAGCAGCTTAATCGGGGGGAATAATTCACCCCTCCACTTT	CASSLIGGNNSPLHF
-	-	TRBV5-1	TRBJ2-1	TGCGCCAGCAGCTTGGACGCCCACTCCTACTACAATGAGCAGTTCTTC	CASSLDAHSYYNEQFF
-	many	TRBV3-1	TRBJ1-2	TGTGCCAGCAGCCAAGAGCCCCAGGGTTACTATGGCTACACCTTC	CASSQEPQGYYGYTF
TRBD2	many	TRBV3-1	TRBJ2-1	TGTGCCAGCAGCCAAGGCCATCTAGCGGGCAATGAGCAGTTCTTC	CASSQGHLAGNEQFF
-	many	TRBV6-6	TRBJ2-5	TGTGCCAGCAGTTACCAATACGAACAGGACTACCAAGAGACCCAGTACTTC	CASSYQYEQDYQETQYF
TRBD2	many	TRBV30	TRBJ2-7	TGTGCCTGGAGAAGCGGGAGGGCCTACGAGCAGTACTTC	CAWRSGRAYEQYF
TRBD2	few	TRBV7-9	TRBJ2-1	TGTGCCAGCAGCGGCGGACTAGCGGGAGGGGCCCCATGGGGTGAGCAGTTCTTC	CASSGGLAGGAPWGEQFF
-	few	TRBV6-1	TRBJ2-7	TGTGCCAGCAGTTTATATACGGGGAACTCCTACGAGCAGTACTTC	CASSLYTGNSYEQYF
-	many	TRBV5-8	TRBJ2-7	TGTGCCAGCAGCTTAACGGACAGTTACTCCTACGAGCAGTACTTC	CASSLTDSYSYEQYF
TRBD1	-	TRBV11-3	TRBJ1-4	TGTGCCAGCAGCCAAGGGGGCCGGAGTGAAAAACTGTTTTTT	CASSQGGRSEKLFF
TRBD2	-	TRBV7-2	TRBJ2-1	TGTGCCAGCCTCTTCGGACTAGCGGGAGTCAAATCGCGGAATGAGCAGTTCTTC	CASLFGLAGVKSRNEQFF
TRBD1	many	TRBV12-3/TRBV12-4	TRBJ1-1	TGTGCCAGCAGCCCGGGGACAGCTGGGACTGAAGCTTTCTTT	CASSPGTAGTEAFF
TRBD1	few	TRBV9	TRBJ1-2	TGTGCCAGCAGCACTACAGGGGAGAGTATCTATGGCTACACCTTC	CASSTTGESIYGYTF
-	few	TRBV4-1	TRBJ1-4	TGCGCCAGCAGCCAAGACGGGGCAGCAACTAATGAAAAACTGTTTTTT	CASSQDGAATNEKLFF
TRBD1	many	TRBV27	TRBJ1-5	TGTGCCAGCAGACCAACAGGGGGACAGCCCCAGCATTTT	CASRPTGGQPQHF
-	many	TRBV12-3/TRBV12-4	TRBJ1-1	TGTGCCAGCAGTTTAAGGGCAGTGAACACTGAAGCTTTCTTT	CASSLRAVNTEAFF
-	many	TRBV7-9	TRBJ2-1	TGTGCCAGCAGCGGCGCCCTCCGAGACCCGACCCTGGATGAGCAGTTCTTC	CASSGALRDPTLDEQFF
-	few	TRBV9	TRBJ2-2	TGTGCCAGCAGCGTAGAATTGAACACCGGGGAGCTGTTTTTT	CASSVELNTGELFF
-	few	TRBV7-9	TRBJ1-1	TGTGCCAGCAGTAGAACTACAGCTGAAGCTTTCTTT	CASSRTTAEAFF
-	few	TRBV6-1	TRBJ1-2	TGTGCCAGCAGCCAACAGGGTGTCTATGGCTACACCTTC	CASSQQGVYGYTF
TRBD1	many	TRBV28	TRBJ1-5	TGTGCCAGCAGTATGGACAGGGCCGGTCAGCCCCAGCATTTT	CASSMDRAGQPQHF
TRBD1	few	TRBV27	TRBJ2-3	TGTGCCAGCAGACGGACAGGGATTCTCACAGATACGCAGTATTTT	CASRRTGILTDTQYF
TRBD1	many	TRBV6-2/TRBV6-3	TRBJ1-1	TGTGCCAGTACCGCCGGGACAGTGAACACTGAAGCTTTCTTT	CASTAGTVNTEAFF
TRBD1	few	TRBV5-6	TRBJ2-2	TGTGCCAGCAGCTTGCTGAAGGGGGCGCGGACCGGGGAGCTGTTTTTT	CASSLLKGARTGELFF
-	many	TRBV12-3/TRBV12-4	TRBJ1-5	TGTGCCAGCAGTTCAGAGACAGAAGGCTATCAGCCCCAGCATTTT	CASSSETEGYQPQHF
TRBD2	few	TRBV9	TRBJ2-3	TGTGCCGACCTAAGAATGACTAGCGGGAGCACAGATACGCAGTATTTT	CADLRMTSGSTDTQYF
-	many	TRBV28	TRBJ2-2	TGTGCCAGCAGTTTAGGCGCGGTCGCCGGGGAGCTGTTTTTT	CASSLGAVAGELFF
TRBD1	many	TRBV5-1	TRBJ2-7	TGCGCCAGCAGCTGGGACAGGGTGAGGGAGCAGTACTTC	CASSWDRVREQYF
-	many	TRBV7-8	TRBJ1-1	TGTGCCAGCAGCTTATACGGATTGATGAACACTGAAGCTTTCTTT	CASSLYGLMNTEAFF
-	many	TRBV11-2	TRBJ2-2	TGTGCCAGCAGCTTATTGGAGCGAGCGATGACCGGGGAGCTGTTTTTT	CASSLLERAMTGELFF
-	few	TRBV24-1	TRBJ2-1	TGTGCCACCAGTGACCCCGGGACCTCGAGGGAGAAGGAGCAGTTCTTC	CATSDPGTSREKEQFF
-	many	TRBV28	TRBJ2-7	TGTGCCAGCAGTTTATGGGCCGGACAGATATACGAGCAGTACTTC	CASSLWAGQIYEQYF
-	few	TRBV20-1	TRBJ1-2	TGCAGTGCTAGAGAGGCAGAGAACTATGGCTACACCTTC	CSAREAENYGYTF
-	many	TRBV7-8	TRBJ1-1	TGTGCCAGCAGCCAGGTCGTTCAGGGACACACTGAAGCTTTCTTT	CASSQVVQGHTEAFF
-	few	TRBV6-1	TRBJ2-7	TGTGCCAGCGGCGGCAGGAGCTCCTACGAGCAGTACTTC	CASGGRSSYEQYF
-	many	TRBV7-3	TRBJ1-2	TGTGCCAGCAGCCCAGGGGACGGTTGGTATGGCTACACCTTC	CASSPGDGWYGYTF